This is a list of T cell receptor beta chains from one sample in a study of blood T cell repertoires in COVID-19. Profiled with immunoSEQ multiplex PCR; TCRdb holds only in-frame clones, not every one. This table holds roughly 250,000 clones, 70% to 90% found once. The sample comprised peripheral blood. These TCRs come from a human donor with COVID-19, enrolled during active disease. The donor label of this sample is uncertain. Each CDR3 is given with its conserved first and last residue. Each record gives: CDR3 protein, J gene, clone size, CDR3 length, V gene. Not all rows give a size; the values are once, few, many and, for expanded clones, a class.

cdr3_aa: CASSSPSGMPYEQYF
j_call: TRBJ2-7
clone_size: NA
cdr3_length: 15
v_call: TRBV6-5

cdr3_aa: CASSLVRTQQQYF
j_call: TRBJ2-5
clone_size: NA
cdr3_length: 13
v_call: TRBV7-2

cdr3_aa: CASSLKMGQGPRAFF
j_call: TRBJ1-1
clone_size: NA
cdr3_length: 15
v_call: TRBV7-2

cdr3_aa: CASSSRTGGRTGELFF
j_call: TRBJ2-2
clone_size: NA
cdr3_length: 16
v_call: TRBV5-4

cdr3_aa: CAWSVPGRDYGYTF
j_call: TRBJ1-2
clone_size: NA
cdr3_length: 14
v_call: TRBV30

cdr3_aa: CASSIGVGQGGNEQFF
j_call: TRBJ2-1
clone_size: NA
cdr3_length: 16
v_call: TRBV19

cdr3_aa: CASNQQGTNEKLFF
j_call: TRBJ1-4
clone_size: NA
cdr3_length: 14
v_call: TRBV19

cdr3_aa: CASSLTGFSGGYTF
j_call: TRBJ1-2
clone_size: NA
cdr3_length: 14
v_call: TRBV7-9

cdr3_aa: CASSPGLAGPTDTQYF
j_call: TRBJ2-3
clone_size: NA
cdr3_length: 16
v_call: TRBV19

cdr3_aa: CASSVQGNEQYF
j_call: TRBJ2-7
clone_size: NA
cdr3_length: 12
v_call: TRBV7-9

cdr3_aa: CASSFSVRETQYF
j_call: TRBJ2-5
clone_size: NA
cdr3_length: 13
v_call: TRBV12-3/TRBV12-4

cdr3_aa: CASSSLSTRLAGGTGELFF
j_call: TRBJ2-2
clone_size: NA
cdr3_length: 19
v_call: TRBV28

cdr3_aa: CAWKKQANSPLHF
j_call: TRBJ1-6
clone_size: NA
cdr3_length: 13
v_call: TRBV30

cdr3_aa: CASSAAGGLAGYYEQYF
j_call: TRBJ2-7
clone_size: NA
cdr3_length: 17
v_call: TRBV9

cdr3_aa: CAWSVLGQGGEKLFF
j_call: TRBJ1-4
clone_size: NA
cdr3_length: 15
v_call: TRBV30

cdr3_aa: CASSNTGTGSYQYF
j_call: TRBJ2-7
clone_size: NA
cdr3_length: 14
v_call: TRBV28

cdr3_aa: CASSPPGQSRYGYGYTF
j_call: TRBJ1-2
clone_size: NA
cdr3_length: 17
v_call: TRBV5-8

cdr3_aa: CAISEGRDRGLAFF
j_call: TRBJ1-1
clone_size: few
cdr3_length: 14
v_call: TRBV10-3

cdr3_aa: CASSPVSSGRTGELFF
j_call: TRBJ2-2
clone_size: once
cdr3_length: 16
v_call: TRBV6-6

cdr3_aa: CASGQGPRGYTF
j_call: TRBJ1-2
clone_size: NA
cdr3_length: 12
v_call: TRBV28

cdr3_aa: CASSFGGGDIQYF
j_call: TRBJ2-4
clone_size: NA
cdr3_length: 13
v_call: TRBV6-5

cdr3_aa: CAWSGGTSENTGELFF
j_call: TRBJ2-2
clone_size: NA
cdr3_length: 16
v_call: TRBV30

cdr3_aa: CAGHRDSYSEQYF
j_call: TRBJ2-7
clone_size: few
cdr3_length: 13
v_call: TRBV30

cdr3_aa: CASSFRTSGYYEQYF
j_call: TRBJ2-7
clone_size: NA
cdr3_length: 15
v_call: TRBV6-6

cdr3_aa: CAWDPYGQSNTEAFF
j_call: TRBJ1-1
clone_size: NA
cdr3_length: 15
v_call: TRBV30

cdr3_aa: CASGPPLDYGYTF
j_call: TRBJ1-2
clone_size: few
cdr3_length: 13
v_call: TRBV12-5

cdr3_aa: CASRRHYANTEAFF
j_call: TRBJ1-1
clone_size: NA
cdr3_length: 14
v_call: TRBV6-4

cdr3_aa: CASSQISVRASGANVLTF
j_call: TRBJ2-6
clone_size: NA
cdr3_length: 18
v_call: TRBV3-1/TRBV3-2

cdr3_aa: CASSYGTEAYGYTF
j_call: TRBJ1-2
clone_size: NA
cdr3_length: 14
v_call: TRBV6-5

cdr3_aa: CASSVTGDNQPQHF
j_call: TRBJ1-5
clone_size: NA
cdr3_length: 14
v_call: TRBV19

cdr3_aa: CSARQGSEQYF
j_call: TRBJ2-7
clone_size: NA
cdr3_length: 11
v_call: TRBV20-1

cdr3_aa: CASSVGPGVETGELFF
j_call: TRBJ2-2
clone_size: NA
cdr3_length: 16
v_call: TRBV9

cdr3_aa: CASSEWGGGTEAFF
j_call: TRBJ1-1
clone_size: NA
cdr3_length: 14
v_call: TRBV25-1

cdr3_aa: CASSATGRGTEAFF
j_call: TRBJ1-1
clone_size: NA
cdr3_length: 14
v_call: TRBV9

cdr3_aa: CASSVRDRGTYEQYF
j_call: TRBJ2-7
clone_size: NA
cdr3_length: 15
v_call: TRBV9

cdr3_aa: CASSFPGGPNTGELFF
j_call: TRBJ2-2
clone_size: NA
cdr3_length: 16
v_call: TRBV7-2

cdr3_aa: CASSIQWGEPQHF
j_call: TRBJ1-5
clone_size: NA
cdr3_length: 13
v_call: TRBV19

cdr3_aa: CASSRTSDRLNEQFF
j_call: TRBJ2-1
clone_size: NA
cdr3_length: 15
v_call: TRBV11-3

cdr3_aa: CASSQTGSPYEQYF
j_call: TRBJ2-7
clone_size: NA
cdr3_length: 14
v_call: TRBV5-4

cdr3_aa: CASSSTTGWDQPQHF
j_call: TRBJ1-5
clone_size: NA
cdr3_length: 15
v_call: TRBV5-8

cdr3_aa: CASSNLDSTEAFF
j_call: TRBJ1-1
clone_size: NA
cdr3_length: 13
v_call: TRBV19

cdr3_aa: CASSPTSGSKIDTQYF
j_call: TRBJ2-3
clone_size: NA
cdr3_length: 16
v_call: TRBV28

cdr3_aa: CASSRSGSPYTGELFF
j_call: TRBJ2-2
clone_size: NA
cdr3_length: 16
v_call: TRBV19

cdr3_aa: CASSEIRRAEGNTIYF
j_call: TRBJ1-3
clone_size: NA
cdr3_length: 16
v_call: TRBV2

cdr3_aa: CASRDRFYEQYF
j_call: TRBJ2-7
clone_size: NA
cdr3_length: 12
v_call: TRBV2

cdr3_aa: CASSLLGLAGREQYF
j_call: TRBJ2-7
clone_size: NA
cdr3_length: 15
v_call: TRBV11-2

cdr3_aa: CSAASSYEQYF
j_call: TRBJ2-7
clone_size: NA
cdr3_length: 11
v_call: TRBV20-1

cdr3_aa: CASSQELTHNYGYTF
j_call: TRBJ1-2
clone_size: few
cdr3_length: 15
v_call: TRBV14

cdr3_aa: CASSRSGNEQYF
j_call: TRBJ2-7
clone_size: NA
cdr3_length: 12
v_call: TRBV19

cdr3_aa: CASGLEGGTEAFF
j_call: TRBJ1-1
clone_size: NA
cdr3_length: 13
v_call: TRBV12-5

cdr3_aa: CASSFRDGNYEQYF
j_call: TRBJ2-7
clone_size: NA
cdr3_length: 14
v_call: TRBV27

cdr3_aa: CASSPSGGNNGQFF
j_call: TRBJ2-1
clone_size: NA
cdr3_length: 14
v_call: TRBV10-1

cdr3_aa: CASSPHVGTEAFF
j_call: TRBJ1-1
clone_size: NA
cdr3_length: 13
v_call: TRBV3-1/TRBV3-2

cdr3_aa: CASSVEGQGFGGYTF
j_call: TRBJ1-2
clone_size: NA
cdr3_length: 15
v_call: TRBV9

cdr3_aa: CASSQGRGPYGYTF
j_call: TRBJ1-2
clone_size: NA
cdr3_length: 14
v_call: TRBV4-1

cdr3_aa: CASSAGTGATQPQHF
j_call: TRBJ1-5
clone_size: NA
cdr3_length: 15
v_call: TRBV9

cdr3_aa: CASRGQLISPQHF
j_call: TRBJ1-5
clone_size: NA
cdr3_length: 13
v_call: TRBV28